These 8 T cell receptor beta chains came from one sample sequenced in a study of blood T cell repertoires in COVID-19. The data were produced by immunoSEQ multiplex PCR, yet TCRdb's version contains in-frame clones alone and is incomplete. The sample includes around 100,000 clones, roughly 85% seen only once; the top ten take roughly 12%. Sequencing was carried out using peripheral blood. These receptors were collected from a woman in her sixties or seventies with acute or convalescent COVID-19.

The chain joins TRBV18 to TRBJ1-6, with TRBD1 as a possible D gene (6 bases). The CDR3 is 15 residues long. Germline V lookup: CDR1 KGHSH, CDR2 LQKENI. Deletions cut 6 bases from V and 1 base from J, with 10 bases between. The CDR3 reads CASSSDRSYNSPLHF. CDR3 coding DNA: TGTGCCAGCTCTTCCGACAGGTCCTATAATTCACCCCTCCACTTT.

The chain employs TRBV6-1 and TRBJ2-5, with D perhaps matching TRBD2 (5 bases). V gave up 2 bases and J gave up 5 bases, with 24 bases separating them. Germline V gives CDR1 MNHNS, CDR2 SASEGT. The CDR3 has 18 residues. CDR3 sequence reads: CASSETEHDYRRRETQYF. The CDR3 region has the DNA TGTGCCAGCAGTGAAACGGAACACGACTATCGCCGAAGGGAGACCCAGTACTTC.

V and J are TRBV6-5 and TRBJ1-4, with D maybe TRBD1 (6 bases). V lost 10 bases, J lost 6 bases, and 12 bases lay in between. The CDR3 totals 12 residues. CDR1 is MNHEY and CDR2 is SVGAGI in the germline V gene. The CDR3 coding sequence is TGTGCCACCAAGAAGGGGGATGAAAAACTGTTTTTT. Residues: CATKKGDEKLFF.

This chain uses TRBV7-3 with TRBJ1-6; D not certain. CDR3 length: 13 residues. Germline V lookup: CDR1 SGHTA, CDR2 FQGTGA. Between the trimmed V and J ends, which lost 5 bases and 9 bases, there was a span of 11 bases. DNA for the CDR3: TGTGCCAGCAGCGAGGTGGAGGGTTCACCCCTCCACTTT. Translation gives CASSEVEGSPLHF.

The CDR3 DNA follows: TGTGCCAGCAGCTTCGGAGCTAACTATGGCTACACCTTC. Amino acid sequence: CASSFGANYGYTF. The chain carries TRBV7-2 and TRBJ1-2; D is unclear. CDR3 length: 13 amino acids. V was pared by 3 bases and J by 0 bases, with 5 bases between. Germline V lookup: CDR1 SGHTA, CDR2 FQGNSA.

This chain joins TRBV30 and TRBJ1-2, with D perhaps matching TRBD1 (6 bases). The V and J ends lost 1 base and 7 bases respectively, with 10 bases between them. Per germline, CDR1 GTSNPN and CDR2 SVGIG (reference sequence). The CDR3 contains 12 residues. CDR3 region: CAWSEQGSGYTF. The DNA for the CDR3 is TGTGCCTGGAGTGAACAGGGCTCTGGCTACACCTTC. The variable domain in full, with the rest retrieved from reference TRBV30 and TRBJ1-2, is SQTIHQWPATLVQPVGSPLSLECTVEGTSNPNLYWYRQAAGRGLQLLFYSVGIGQISSEVPQNLSASRPQDRQFILSSKKLLLSDSGFYLCAWSEQGSGYTFGSGTRLTVV.

This clone was counted a few times. This chain uses TRBV19 with TRBJ2-5, with 7 bases that match TRBD2. CDR3 length: 15 amino acids. Per germline, CDR1 LNHDA and CDR2 SQIVND (reference sequence). The V gene end was trimmed by 6 bases and the J gene end by 9 bases; junction bases not matched to a gene: 16. The CDR3 region is CASSPTGGDGRPQYF. Written as DNA, the CDR3 is TGTGCCAGTAGCCCTACGGGGGGTGACGGGAGACCCCAGTACTTC.

This rearrangement joins TRBV5-8 to TRBJ1-3; D remains ambiguous. CDR3 size: 15 residues. V lost 3 bases and J 0 bases, leaving 10 bases between the germline ends. The germline gives CDR1 SGHTS, CDR2 YDEGEE. CDR3 nucleotides: TGTGCCAGCAGCTCAGACTGGAGCTCTGGAAACACCATATATTTT. It specifies CASSSDWSSGNTIYF.